What follows are 13 T cell receptor beta chains derived from one specimen sequenced in a study of identical twins. TCRdb processed the 5' RACE reads anew with MiXCR; each CDR3 protein has one entry. The data contain hundreds of thousands of distinct CDR3 sequences, approximately 8% of them singletons. These data were also filed under a second study, of yellow fever vaccine responses in identical twins.

The sequenced material came from memory (CD45RO+) T cells sorted from blood. The receptors stem from a woman aged 18-29 years in good health.

The chain joins TRBV7-7 to TRBJ2-5, with 7 bases identical to TRBD1. CDR3 length: 15 amino acids. Germline V lookup: CDR1 SSHAT, CDR2 FNYEAQ (reference sequence). V lost 5 bases and J lost 4; bases outside the gene matches: 10. CDR3 residues: CASSQGDSTLETQYF. In DNA form, the CDR3 reads TGTGCCAGCAGCCAGGGGGACAGTACCCTAGAGACCCAGTACTTC. Full variable domain (outside the CDR3, taken from reference TRBV7-7 and TRBJ2-5): GAGVSQSPRYKVTKRGQDVTLRCDPISSHATLYWYQQALGQGPEFLTYFNYEAQPDKSGLPSDRFSAERPEGSISTLTIQRTEQRDSAMYRCASSQGDSTLETQYFGPGTRLLVL.

This clonotype was seen repeatedly, ten times or more. The V call is TRBV5-4, the J call TRBJ1-6; no reliable D call. The length of the CDR3 is 13 residues. V was pared by 3 bases and J by 8 bases, with 9 bases between. Germline V CDR1 and CDR2: SGHNT, YYREEE (reference sequence). The CDR3: CASSWVEDSPLHF. CDR3 bases: TGTGCCAGCAGCTGGGTAGAGGATTCACCCCTCCACTTT.

Comment on this clonotype: A much larger clone lies one base from this, so it may be a read error. V and J are TRBV5-2 and TRBJ2-1; the table's TRBD2 call for D was not verified on the DNA. TRBV5-2 is listed as a pseudogene. This CDR3 has 13 amino acids. The DNA for the CDR3 is TGTGCCAGGAGGGCGGGGGGTCACAATGAGCAGTTCTTC. Protein: CARRAGGHNEQFF.

Regarding this clonotype: A much larger clonotype is one base distant, so this may be a read error. J is TRBJ2-1 and V is TRBV12-3 or TRBV12-4; D is undetermined. The ends were cut back, 5 bases at V and 5 bases at J, with 16 bases in the middle. The CDR3 length is 15 residues. The CDR3 is CASSEELDSNNEQFF. CDR3 bases: TGTGCCAGCAGTGAGGAACTTGATTCAAACAATGAGCAGTTCTTC.

This clonotype was recorded a few times. The chain links TRBV29-1 to TRBJ2-3; possible D gene TRBD2, 6 bases. Looked up from germline, CDR1 is SQVTM and CDR2 is ANQGSEA. CDR3 length: 17 residues. V was cut by 6 bases and J by 1 base, with 23 bases left in between. CDR3 coding DNA: TGCAGCGTGGGGGGTGCCCCGTTTACCCCCGGCACAGATACGCAGTATTTT. Translated, it gives CSVGGAPFTPGTDTQYF.

The V and J genes are TRBV11-3 and TRBJ2-3; D is ambiguous. The V end lost 3 bases, the J end lost 6 bases, and 7 bases lay between the germline ends. The CDR3 contains 12 residues. Per the germline V gene, CDR1 is SGHNT and CDR2 is YENEEA. The CDR3 loop reads CASSFFEDTQYF. The CDR3 DNA is TGTGCCAGCAGCTTCTTTGAGGATACGCAGTATTTT.

The chain uses TRBV28 and TRBJ2-3; D possibly corresponds to TRBD2 (5 bases). Germline assignment: CDR1 MDHEN and CDR2 SYDVKM. V was shortened by 8 bases and J by 5 bases, with 14 bases between the two germline ends. This CDR3 comprises 13 residues. The CDR3 protein is CASAGGGLDTQYF. The CDR3 bases are TGTGCCAGCGCAGGAGGTGGCTTAGATACGCAGTATTTT.

The sample holds many counts of this clonotype. The chain links TRBV25-1 to TRBJ2-4; TRBD2 might be the D (5 bases). This CDR3 is built from 17 residues. Germline V gives CDR1 MGHDK, CDR2 SYGVNS. Trimming removed 1 base at V and 0 bases at J, with 13 bases between. CDR3 region: CASSESNGGLAKNIQYF. DNA for the CDR3: TGTGCCAGCAGTGAATCTAACGGCGGACTAGCCAAAAACATTCAGTACTTC.

This clonotype was seen at least ten times. The rearrangement joins TRBV4-1 to TRBJ1-5, with D possibly matching TRBD1 (5 bases). Trimming stripped 0 bases from V and 2 bases from J, with 11 bases between. The CDR3 totals 16 residues. Germline V gene sequence: CDR1 MGHRA, CDR2 YSYEKL. The CDR3 nucleotides read TGCGCCAGCAGCCAAGATGGGGGTATAGGCAATCAGCCCCAGCATTTT. It encodes CASSQDGGIGNQPQHF.

This clonotype was seen more than once but under ten times. The chain has TRBV6-5 and TRBJ1-1; a possible D gene is TRBD1 (6 bases). The length of the CDR3 is 16 residues. Germline CDR1 is MNHEY and CDR2 is SVGAGI. With 4 bases removed from V and 5 bases from J, the gap between germline ends came to 20 bases. The CDR3 sequence is CASSSRSTGGRTEAFF. CDR3 in DNA: TGTGCCAGCAGTTCCCGCTCGACGGGGGGCAGAACTGAAGCTTTCTTT.

This clonotype was seen only a few times. V and J are TRBV12-3 or TRBV12-4 and TRBJ2-1, with TRBD2 matching 8 bases. This CDR3 spans 16 amino acids. The J segment lost 9 bases and the V segment lost 8 bases, leaving 18 bases of the junction unmatched. The CDR3: CASQTKLAGNFGEQFF. The CDR3, as DNA: TGTGCCAGCCAAACTAAATTAGCGGGGAATTTCGGTGAGCAGTTCTTC.

Many counts were recorded for this clonotype. V gene TRBV5-4 combines with J gene TRBJ2-5, with TRBD2 identical over 8 bases. The CDR3 is 15 amino acids. J gave up 5 bases and V 2 bases, and 8 bases lay outside the gene matches. Germline values: CDR1 SGHNT, CDR2 YYREEE (reference sequence). The CDR3 bases are TGTGCCAGCAGCTTCGTGGCGGGAGGTCGCGAGACCCAGTACTTC. Protein product: CASSFVAGGRETQYF. Variable domain in full (rest from reference TRBV5-4 and TRBJ2-5): ETGVTQSPTHLIKTRGQQVTLRCSSQSGHNTVSWYQQALGQGPQFIFQYYREEENGRGNFPPRFSGLQFPNYSSELNVNALELDDSALYLCASSFVAGGRETQYFGPGTRLLVL.

This clonotype was seen ten or more times. The V and J genes are TRBV28 and TRBJ2-1; perhaps TRBD2 as D (5 bases). The CDR3 contains 13 residues. Germline V gene sequence: CDR1 MDHEN, CDR2 SYDVKM. V was shortened by 7 bases and J by 9 bases, with 16 bases between the two germline ends. This chain's CDR3 is CASTRRAQGEQFF. CDR3 in DNA: TGTGCCAGCACCCGGCGGGCACAAGGTGAGCAGTTCTTC.